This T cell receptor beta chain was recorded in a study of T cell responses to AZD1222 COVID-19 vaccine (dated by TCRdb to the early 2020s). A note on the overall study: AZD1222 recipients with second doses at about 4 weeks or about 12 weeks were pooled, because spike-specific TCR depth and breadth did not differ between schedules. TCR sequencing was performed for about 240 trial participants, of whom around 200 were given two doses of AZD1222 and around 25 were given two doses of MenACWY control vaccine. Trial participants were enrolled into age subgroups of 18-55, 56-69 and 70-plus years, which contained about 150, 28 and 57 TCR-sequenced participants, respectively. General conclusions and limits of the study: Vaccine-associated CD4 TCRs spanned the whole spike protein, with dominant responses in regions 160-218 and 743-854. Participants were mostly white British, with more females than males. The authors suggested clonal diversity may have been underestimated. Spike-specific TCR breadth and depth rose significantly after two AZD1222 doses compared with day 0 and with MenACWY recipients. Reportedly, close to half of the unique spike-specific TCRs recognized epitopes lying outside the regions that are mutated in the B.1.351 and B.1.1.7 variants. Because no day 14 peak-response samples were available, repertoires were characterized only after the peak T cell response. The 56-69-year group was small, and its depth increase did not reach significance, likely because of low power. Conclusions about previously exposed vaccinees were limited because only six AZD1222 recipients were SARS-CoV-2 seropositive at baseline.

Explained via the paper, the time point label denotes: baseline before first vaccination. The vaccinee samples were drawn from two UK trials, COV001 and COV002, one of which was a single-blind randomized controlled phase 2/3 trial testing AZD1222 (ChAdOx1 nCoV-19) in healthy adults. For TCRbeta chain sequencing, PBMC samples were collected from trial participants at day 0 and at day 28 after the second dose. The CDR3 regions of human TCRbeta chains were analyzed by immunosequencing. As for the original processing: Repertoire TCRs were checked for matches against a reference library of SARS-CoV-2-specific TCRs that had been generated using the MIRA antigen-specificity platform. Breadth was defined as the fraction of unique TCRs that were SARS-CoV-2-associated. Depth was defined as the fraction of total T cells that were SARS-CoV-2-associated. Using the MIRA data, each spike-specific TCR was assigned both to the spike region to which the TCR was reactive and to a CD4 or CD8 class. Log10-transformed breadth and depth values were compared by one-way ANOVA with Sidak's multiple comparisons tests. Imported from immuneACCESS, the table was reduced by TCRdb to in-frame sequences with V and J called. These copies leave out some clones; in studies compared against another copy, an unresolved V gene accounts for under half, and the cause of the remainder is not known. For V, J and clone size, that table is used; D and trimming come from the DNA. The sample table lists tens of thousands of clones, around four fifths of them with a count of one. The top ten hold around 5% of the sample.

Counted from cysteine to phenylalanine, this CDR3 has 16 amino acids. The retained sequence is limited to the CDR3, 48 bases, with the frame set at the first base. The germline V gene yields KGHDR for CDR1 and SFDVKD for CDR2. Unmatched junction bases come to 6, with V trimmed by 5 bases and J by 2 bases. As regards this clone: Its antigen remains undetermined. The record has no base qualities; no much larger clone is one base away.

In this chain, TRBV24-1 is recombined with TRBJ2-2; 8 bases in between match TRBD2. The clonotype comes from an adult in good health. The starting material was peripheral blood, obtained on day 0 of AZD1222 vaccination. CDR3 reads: CATSALGRVNTGELFF. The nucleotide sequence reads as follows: TGTGCCACCAGTGCCCTCGGGAGGGTCAACACCGGGGAGCTGTTTTTT.